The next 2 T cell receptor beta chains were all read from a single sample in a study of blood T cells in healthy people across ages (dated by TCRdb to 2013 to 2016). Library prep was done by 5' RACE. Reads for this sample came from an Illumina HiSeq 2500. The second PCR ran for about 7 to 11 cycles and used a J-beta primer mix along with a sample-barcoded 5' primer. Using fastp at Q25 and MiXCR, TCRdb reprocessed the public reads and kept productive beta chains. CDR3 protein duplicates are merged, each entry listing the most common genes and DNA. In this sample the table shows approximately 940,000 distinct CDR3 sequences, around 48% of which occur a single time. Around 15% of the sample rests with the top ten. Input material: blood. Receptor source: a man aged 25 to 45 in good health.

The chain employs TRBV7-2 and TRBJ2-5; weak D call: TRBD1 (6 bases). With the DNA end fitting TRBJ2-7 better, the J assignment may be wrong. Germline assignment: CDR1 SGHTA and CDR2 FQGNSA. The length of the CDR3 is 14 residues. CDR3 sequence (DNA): TGTGCCAGCAGCTTCCGTGACAGGTCGTTCGAGCAGTACTTC. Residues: CASSFRDRSFEQYF.

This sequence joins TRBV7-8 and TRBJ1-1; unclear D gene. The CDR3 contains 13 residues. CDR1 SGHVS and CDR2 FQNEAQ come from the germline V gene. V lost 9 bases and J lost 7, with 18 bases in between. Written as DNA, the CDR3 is TGTGCCAGTAAACCAGGACCACCGAGTGAAGCTTTCTTT. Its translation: CASKPGPPSEAFF.